The rows below give T cell receptor beta chains drawn from one sample of a study of blood T cell repertoires in COVID-19. Clones were sequenced by immunoSEQ multiplex PCR, and TCRdb holds only the in-frame ones, with some missing. The sample lists tens of thousands of clones; roughly four fifths were seen once. Material for sequencing was peripheral blood. The receptors come from a human donor with acute or convalescent COVID-19. The donor label of this sample is uncertain. CDR3s include the opening cysteine and the closing phenylalanine or tryptophan. The D gene is left open where the match is weak. Clone size appears in some rows only: once, few, many, or a class for an expanded clone.

CDR3,DNA,size,length,V,D,J
CASSGQGVGNTF,TGTGCCAGTAGTGGACAGGGAGTGGGAAACACCTTC,once,12,TRBV19,TRBD1,TRBJ1-2
CASSIQSVTEAFF,TGTGCCAGTAGTATACAGTCTGTAACTGAAGCTTTCTTT,-,13,TRBV19,-,TRBJ1-1
CASSFRSYSNQPQHF,TGTGCCAGCAGTTTCCGGAGCTATAGCAATCAGCCCCAGCATTTT,-,15,TRBV6-5,-,TRBJ1-5
CSVVPGTGGRSYNEQFF,TGCAGCGTTGTCCCGGGAACGGGCGGCCGCTCCTACAATGAGCAGTTCTTC,-,17,TRBV29-1,-,TRBJ2-1
CSDSTGGDYTF,TGCAGCGACTCGACAGGGGGGGACTACACCTTC,-,11,TRBV29-1,TRBD1,TRBJ1-2
CASSQDGAEMNTEAFF,TGTGCCAGCAGCCAAGATGGGGCGGAGATGAACACTGAAGCTTTCTTT,few,16,TRBV4-2,-,TRBJ1-1
CASTTSALNSYTF,TGTGCCAGCACTACCTCTGCTTTGAATAGCTACACCTTC,-,13,TRBV12-3/TRBV12-4,-,TRBJ1-2
CAISDRLADTQYF,TGTGCCATCAGTGACAGGCTGGCAGATACGCAGTATTTT,-,13,TRBV10-3,-,TRBJ2-3
CASSLEAESYNEQFF,TGTGCCAGCAGCTTAGAGGCGGAATCCTACAATGAGCAGTTCTTC,-,15,TRBV11-2,-,TRBJ2-1
CASSLVPGTGGYTF,TGCGCCAGCAGCTTGGTACCAGGGACTGGGGGCTACACCTTC,-,14,TRBV5-1,-,TRBJ1-2
CSAPLFYEQYF,TGCAGTGCCCCCCTTTTCTACGAGCAGTACTTC,-,11,TRBV20-1,-,TRBJ2-7